These 2 T cell receptor beta chains came from one sample sequenced in a study of monozygotic twins with inflammatory bowel disease. Following a re-call of the 5' RACE reads, TCRdb has one entry per CDR3 protein and lacks DNA. This repertoire comprises 150,000 to 200,000 distinct CDR3 sequences; its ten largest clones make up 2.4%. Sequenced input: blood. The receptors derive from a human donor with ulcerative colitis or Crohn's disease, or a healthy co-twin of an affected twin (not recorded which).

This chain connects TRBV9 to TRBJ2-3; TCRdb gives TRBD1 as the D gene, but with no DNA this cannot be confirmed. The CDR3 runs 14 residues. Germline lookup yields CDR1 SGDLS and CDR2 YYNGEE. CDR3 loop: CASSFGQAPDTQYF.

The chain links TRBV7-2 to TRBJ2-3. Germline assignment: CDR1 SGHTA and CDR2 FQGNSA. CDR3 size: 18 residues. CDR3 sequence reads: CASSLGPRLRPSTDTQYF.